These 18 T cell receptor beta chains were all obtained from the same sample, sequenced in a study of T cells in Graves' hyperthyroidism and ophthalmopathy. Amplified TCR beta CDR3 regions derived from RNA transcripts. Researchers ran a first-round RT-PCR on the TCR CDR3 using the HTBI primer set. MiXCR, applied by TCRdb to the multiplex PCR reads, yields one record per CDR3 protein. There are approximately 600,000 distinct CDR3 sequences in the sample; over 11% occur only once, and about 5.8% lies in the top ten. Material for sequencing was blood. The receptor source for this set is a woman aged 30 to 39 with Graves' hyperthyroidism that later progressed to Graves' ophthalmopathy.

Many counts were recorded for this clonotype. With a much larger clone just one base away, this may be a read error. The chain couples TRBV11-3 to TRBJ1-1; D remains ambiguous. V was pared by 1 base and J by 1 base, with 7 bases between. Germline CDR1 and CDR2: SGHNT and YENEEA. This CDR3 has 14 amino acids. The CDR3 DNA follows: TGTGCCAGCAGCTTAGTAGGCAGGAACACTGAAGCTTTCTTT. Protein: CASSLVGRNTEAFF.

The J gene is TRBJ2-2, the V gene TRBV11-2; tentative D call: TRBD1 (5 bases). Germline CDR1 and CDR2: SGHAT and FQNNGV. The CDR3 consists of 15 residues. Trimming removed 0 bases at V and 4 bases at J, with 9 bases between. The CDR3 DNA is TGTGCCAGCAGCTTAGATCAGGGTGTCACCGGGGAGCTGTTTTTT. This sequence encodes CASSLDQGVTGELFF.

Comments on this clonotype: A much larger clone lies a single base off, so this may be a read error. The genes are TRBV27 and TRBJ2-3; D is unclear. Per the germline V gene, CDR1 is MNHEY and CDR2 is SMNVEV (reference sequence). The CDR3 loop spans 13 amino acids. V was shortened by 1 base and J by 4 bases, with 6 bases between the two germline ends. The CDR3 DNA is TGTGCCAGCAGTTTATGGTCCTCAGATACGCAGTATTTT. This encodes CASSLWSSDTQYF.

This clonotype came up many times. CDR3 bases: TGTGCCAGTAGAGAGCTAGCGGGGGATGATTACAATGAGCAGTTCTTC. Its protein is CASRELAGDDYNEQFF. This rearrangement joins TRBV19 to TRBJ2-1, with 10 bases fitting TRBD2. Germline CDR1 and CDR2: LNHDA and SQIVND (reference sequence). The CDR3 covers 16 residues. J gave up 4 bases and V 6 bases, and 9 bases lay outside the gene matches.

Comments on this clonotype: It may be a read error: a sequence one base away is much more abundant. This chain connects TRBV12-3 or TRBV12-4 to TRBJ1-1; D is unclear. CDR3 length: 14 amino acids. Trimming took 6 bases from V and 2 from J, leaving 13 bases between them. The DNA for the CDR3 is TGTGCCAGCAGGTTTGCAGTGGGCAACACTGAAGCTTTCTTT. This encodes CASRFAVGNTEAFF.

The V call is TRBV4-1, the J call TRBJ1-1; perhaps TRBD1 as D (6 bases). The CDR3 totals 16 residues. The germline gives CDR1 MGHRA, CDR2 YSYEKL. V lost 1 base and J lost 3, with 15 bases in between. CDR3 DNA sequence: TGCGCCAGCAGCCAAGGCCGGGCCCGGGGGCACACTGAAGCTTTCTTT. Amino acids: CASSQGRARGHTEAFF.

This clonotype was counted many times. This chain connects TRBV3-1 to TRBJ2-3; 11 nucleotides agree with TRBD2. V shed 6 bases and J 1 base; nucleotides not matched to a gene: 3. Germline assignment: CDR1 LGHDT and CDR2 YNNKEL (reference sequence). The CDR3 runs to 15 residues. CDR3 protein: CASRPGLAGTDTQYF. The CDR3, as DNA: TGTGCCAGCAGACCGGGACTAGCGGGCACAGATACGCAGTATTTT.

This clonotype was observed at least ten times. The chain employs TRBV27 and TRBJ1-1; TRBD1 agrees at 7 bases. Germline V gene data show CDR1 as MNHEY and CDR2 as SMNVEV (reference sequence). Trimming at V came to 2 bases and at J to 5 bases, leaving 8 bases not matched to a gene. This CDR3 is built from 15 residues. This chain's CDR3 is CASSLVRTGGTEAFF. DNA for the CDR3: TGTGCCAGCAGTTTAGTCAGGACAGGAGGTACTGAAGCTTTCTTT.

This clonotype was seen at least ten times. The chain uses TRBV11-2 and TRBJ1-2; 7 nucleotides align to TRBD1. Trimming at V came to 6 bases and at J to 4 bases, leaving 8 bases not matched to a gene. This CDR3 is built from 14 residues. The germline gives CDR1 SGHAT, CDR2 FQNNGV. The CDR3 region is CASSPGQSLYGYTF. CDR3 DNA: TGTGCCAGCAGTCCGGGACAGAGCCTCTATGGCTACACCTTC.

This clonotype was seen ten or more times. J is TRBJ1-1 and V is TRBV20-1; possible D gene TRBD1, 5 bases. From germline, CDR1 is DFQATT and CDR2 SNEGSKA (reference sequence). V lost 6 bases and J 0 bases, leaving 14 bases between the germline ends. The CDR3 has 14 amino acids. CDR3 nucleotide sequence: TGCAGTGCGCCGATCGGACAAGTGAACACTGAAGCTTTCTTT. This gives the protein CSAPIGQVNTEAFF.

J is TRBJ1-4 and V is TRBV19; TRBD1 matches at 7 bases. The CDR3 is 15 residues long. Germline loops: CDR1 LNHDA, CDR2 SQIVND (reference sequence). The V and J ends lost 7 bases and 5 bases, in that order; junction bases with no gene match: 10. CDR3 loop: CASNQEGQLNEKLFF. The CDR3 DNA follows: TGTGCCAGTAATCAAGAGGGACAGCTGAATGAAAAACTGTTTTTT.

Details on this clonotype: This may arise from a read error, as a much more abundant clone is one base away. CDR3: CASSLTGTNTEALF. The CDR3 nucleotides read TGTGCCAGCAGCTTGACAGGGACGAACACTGAAGCTCTCTTT. This chain joins TRBV11-3 and TRBJ1-1; 7 nucleotides agree with TRBD1. This CDR3 spans 14 amino acids. The germline gives CDR1 SGHNT, CDR2 YENEEA.

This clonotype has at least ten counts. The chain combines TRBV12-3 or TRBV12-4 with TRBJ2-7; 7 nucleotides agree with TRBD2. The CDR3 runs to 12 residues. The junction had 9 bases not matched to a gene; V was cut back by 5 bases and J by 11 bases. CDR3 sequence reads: CASSRRHREEYF. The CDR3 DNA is TGTGCCAGCAGTCGACGGCACCGGGAGGAGTACTTC.

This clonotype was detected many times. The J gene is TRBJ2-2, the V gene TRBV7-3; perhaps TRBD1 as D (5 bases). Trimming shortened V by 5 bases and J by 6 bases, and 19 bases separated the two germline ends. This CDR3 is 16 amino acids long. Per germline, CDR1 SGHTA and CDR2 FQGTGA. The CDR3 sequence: CASSQPGLRMAGELFF. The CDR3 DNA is TGTGCCAGCAGCCAACCAGGGCTACGGATGGCCGGGGAGCTGTTTTTT.

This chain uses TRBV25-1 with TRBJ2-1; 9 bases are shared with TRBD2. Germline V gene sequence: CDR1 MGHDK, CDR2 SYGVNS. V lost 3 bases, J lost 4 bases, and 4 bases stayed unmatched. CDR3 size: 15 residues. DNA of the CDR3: TGTGCCAGCAGTGATCTAGCGGGGAGATACAATGAGCAGTTCTTC. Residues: CASSDLAGRYNEQFF.

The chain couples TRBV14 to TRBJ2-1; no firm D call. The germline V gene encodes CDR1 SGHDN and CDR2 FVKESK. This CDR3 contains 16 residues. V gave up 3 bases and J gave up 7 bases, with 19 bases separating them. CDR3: CASSHIDTPLLNEQFF. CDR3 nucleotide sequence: TGTGCCAGCAGCCACATAGACACCCCGCTTTTGAATGAGCAGTTCTTC.

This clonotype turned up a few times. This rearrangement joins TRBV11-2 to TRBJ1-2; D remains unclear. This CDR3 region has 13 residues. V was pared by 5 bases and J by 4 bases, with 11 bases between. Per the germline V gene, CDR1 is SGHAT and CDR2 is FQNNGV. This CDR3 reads CASSPLRFYGYTF. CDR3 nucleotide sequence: TGTGCCAGCAGCCCCCTCAGGTTCTATGGCTACACCTTC.

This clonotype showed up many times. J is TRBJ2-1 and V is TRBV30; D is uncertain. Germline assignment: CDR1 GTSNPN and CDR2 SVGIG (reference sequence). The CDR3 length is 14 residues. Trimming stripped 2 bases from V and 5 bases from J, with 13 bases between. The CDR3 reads CAWSSGVGNNEQFF. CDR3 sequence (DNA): TGTGCCTGGAGTAGTGGCGTGGGTAACAATGAGCAGTTCTTC.